The 27 T cell receptor beta chains below come from one sample, sequenced in a study of cytomegalovirus exposure and HLA in healthy donors. Vbeta (60) and Jbeta (13) primers were used in the PCR. Profiled with immunoSEQ multiplex PCR; TCRdb holds only in-frame clones, not every one. The sample holds tens of thousands of clones, around three quarters seen once. Sequenced sample: PBMCs. The receptor set was obtained from a man between 50 and 59 years old in good health and CMV-seronegative.

This chain uses TRBV28 with TRBJ1-5, with a tentative D call TRBD1 (5 bases). V was cut by 6 bases and J by 4 bases, with 13 bases left in between. CDR3 length: 14 amino acids. CDR1 is MDHEN, CDR2 SYDVKM, per germline. The CDR3 is CASRRGTGNQPQHF. In DNA, the CDR3 is TGTGCCAGCAGACGCGGGACGGGTAATCAGCCCCAGCATTTT.

Only a few counts were recorded for this clone. The V call is TRBV2, the J call TRBJ1-6; D call uncertain. From germline, CDR1 is SNHLY and CDR2 FYNNEI. Trimming left V 8 bases short and J 3 bases short, with 20 bases between. This CDR3 contains 17 residues. CDR3 residues: CASYGSSKPVYNSPLHF. CDR3 nucleotides: TGTGCCAGCTACGGGTCTTCAAAGCCCGTCTATAATTCACCCCTCCACTTT. Variable domain in full (rest from reference TRBV2 and TRBJ1-6): EPEVTQTPSHQVTQMGQEVILRCVPISNHLYFYWYRQILGQKVEFLVSFYNNEISEKSEIFDDQFSVERPDGSNFTLKIRSTKLEDSAMYFCASYGSSKPVYNSPLHFGNGTRLTVT.

The rearrangement joins TRBV5-4 to TRBJ2-1; 8 bases agree with TRBD1. Germline V lookup: CDR1 SGHNT, CDR2 YYREEE (reference sequence). V shed 4 bases and J 3 bases; nucleotides not matched to a gene: 6. The CDR3 loop spans 15 amino acids. CDR3 DNA: TGTGCCAGCAGCCCGCTGGACAGGGTCTACAATGAGCAGTTCTTC. Its protein product is CASSPLDRVYNEQFF.

This rearrangement joins TRBV5-5 to TRBJ1-3; D is ambiguous. Germline V CDR1 and CDR2: SGHKS, YYEKEE (reference sequence). This CDR3 is built from 15 residues. V shed 2 bases and J shed 0 bases, with 9 bases lying between them. The CDR3 sequence: CASSLTPASGNTIYF. The CDR3 region has the DNA TGTGCCAGCAGCTTAACACCCGCCTCTGGAAACACCATATATTTT.

This chain uses TRBV6-5 with TRBJ1-6; TRBD1 aligns across 9 bases. From germline, CDR1 is MNHEY and CDR2 SVGAGI. The CDR3 is made up of 15 amino acids. J gave up 10 bases and V 4 bases, and 8 bases lay outside the gene matches. CDR3 in DNA: TGTGCCAGCAGTTCTCCCGGGACAGGGAACTCACCCCTCCACTTT. Its protein product is CASSSPGTGNSPLHF.

This clone was detected once. V and J are TRBV5-1 and TRBJ2-7, with a weak D call TRBD2 (6 bases). The length of the CDR3 is 15 residues. V gave up 0 bases and J gave up 7 bases, with 17 bases separating them. Germline V gene lookup returns CDR1 SGHRS and CDR2 YFSETQ. This CDR3 reads CASSLDLGVEGEQYF. The CDR3, as DNA: TGCGCCAGCAGCTTGGATTTGGGGGTGGAGGGGGAGCAGTACTTC.

The chain joins TRBV13 to TRBJ2-7, with D possibly being TRBD1 (5 bases). The germline V gene encodes CDR1 PRHDT and CDR2 FYEKMQ (reference sequence). The CDR3 consists of 14 residues. Trimming left V 6 bases short and J 1 base short, with 13 bases between. This chain's CDR3 is CASRVLGQSYEQYF. The CDR3 DNA reads TGTGCCAGCAGAGTTCTCGGACAATCCTACGAGCAGTACTTC.

This chain uses TRBV29-1 with TRBJ1-1; perhaps TRBD1 as D (6 bases). The germline V gene encodes CDR1 SQVTM and CDR2 ANQGSEA. Trimming pared 7 bases from V and 0 bases from J, leaving 12 bases between. The CDR3 sequence is 13 residues long. In nucleotides, the CDR3 is TGCAGCGCATTAGGACAGTTGAACACTGAAGCTTTCTTT. Protein: CSALGQLNTEAFF.

The chain recombines TRBV7-9 with TRBJ2-2; no firm D call. CDR1 is SEHNR, CDR2 FQNEAQ, per germline (reference sequence). V was clipped by 5 bases and J by 6 bases, with 7 bases between them. The CDR3 is 12 residues long. This CDR3 reads CASSPFAGELFF. In DNA, the CDR3 is TGTGCCAGCAGCCCCTTTGCCGGGGAGCTGTTTTTT.

The chain combines TRBV28 with TRBJ1-1; 7 nucleotides match TRBD1. The CDR3 is 13 residues long. CDR1 is MDHEN, CDR2 SYDVKM, per germline. Trimming at V came to 6 bases and at J to 4 bases, leaving 5 bases not matched to a gene. CDR3 region: CASSRDRVTEAFF. The CDR3 DNA is TGTGCCAGCAGCCGAGACAGGGTCACTGAAGCTTTCTTT.

The chain recombines TRBV5-5 with TRBJ1-2, with D maybe TRBD1 (6 bases). CDR1 is SGHKS and CDR2 is YYEKEE in the germline V gene (reference sequence). CDR3 length: 15 amino acids. In DNA form, the CDR3 reads TGTGCAGTGCAGCCCCAATTACAGGGAAGCTATGGCTACACCTTC. This gives the protein CAVQPQLQGSYGYTF.

This chain uses TRBV28 with TRBJ2-5; 7 bases agree with TRBD1. The DNA end is more similar to TRBJ2-7, so the J call may be wrong. The germline V gene has CDR1 MDHEN and CDR2 SYDVKM. The CDR3 loop spans 16 amino acids. The CDR3 coding sequence is TGTGCCAGCAGTTCGCTTCGACAGGGTAGAGGCTACGAGCAGTACTTC. Translation: CASSSLRQGRGYEQYF.

The rearrangement joins TRBV19 to TRBJ2-7; 7 nucleotides match TRBD1. This CDR3 has 13 amino acids. Looked up from germline, CDR1 is LNHDA and CDR2 is SQIVND (reference sequence). The junction had 15 bases not matched to a gene; V was cut back by 10 bases and J by 9 bases. The CDR3 sequence: CATFQGVPGRQYF. The CDR3 DNA sequence: TGTGCCACCTTTCAGGGGGTTCCGGGTCGGCAGTACTTC.

The V gene is TRBV7-9, the J gene TRBJ2-5, with D uncertain. CDR3 length: 13 residues. V lost 4 bases, J lost 5 bases, and 11 bases lay in between. Germline V gives CDR1 SEHNR, CDR2 FQNEAQ (reference sequence). DNA for the CDR3: TGTGCCAGCAGCTACGACTTGTTGGAGACCCAGTACTTC. Translated, it gives CASSYDLLETQYF.

This clone was observed a few times. V usage is TRBV6-1 and J usage is TRBJ1-1; D is perhaps TRBD1 (6 bases). Germline V gene sequence: CDR1 MNHNS, CDR2 SASEGT. V lost 4 bases to trimming and J lost 3 bases, with 15 bases between them. CDR3 length: 15 amino acids. The CDR3 protein is CASSGSRTADTEAFF. DNA of the CDR3: TGTGCCAGCAGTGGGTCCCGGACAGCGGACACTGAAGCTTTCTTT.

V and J are TRBV5-1 and TRBJ1-4; tentatively, D is TRBD1 (6 bases). V lost 5 bases to trimming and J lost 7 bases, with 12 bases between them. The CDR3 loop spans 13 amino acids. In germline, CDR1 is SGHRS, CDR2 YFSETQ. The CDR3 DNA follows: TGCGCCAGCAGATACAGGGATTCTGAAAAACTGTTTTTT. It is translated as CASRYRDSEKLFF. Looking up the rest from reference TRBV5-1 and TRBJ1-4 gives the full variable domain: KAGVTQTPRYLIKTRGQQVTLSCSPISGHRSVSWYQQTPGQGLQFLFEYFSETQRNKGNFPGRFSGRQFSNSRSEMNVSTLELGDSALYLCASRYRDSEKLFFGSGTQLSVL.

This clone was seen more than once but under ten times. This chain connects TRBV4-3 to TRBJ1-4; 8 bases match TRBD1. This CDR3 spans 16 amino acids. V trimming: 0 bases; J trimming: 4 bases; junction bases outside the gene matches: 4. Germline values: CDR1 LGHNA, CDR2 YSLEER. The CDR3 DNA is TGCGCCAGCAGCCAAGATCAGGGGGCGAATAATGAAAAACTGTTTTTT. Residues: CASSQDQGANNEKLFF.

This rearrangement joins TRBV6-6 to TRBJ1-1, with unresolved D. V was clipped by 6 bases and J by 3 bases, with 17 bases between them. CDR1 and CDR2 (germline): MNHNY, SVGAGI (reference sequence). There are 15 residues in the CDR3. CDR3 coding DNA: TGTGCCAGCAGCCTGGGTTCGGCAGGCCACACTGAAGCTTTCTTT. Its translation: CASSLGSAGHTEAFF.

This chain uses TRBV6-6 with TRBJ1-1; D unclear. The CDR3 covers 11 residues. The V gene's germline CDR1 is MNHNY and CDR2 SVGAGI (reference sequence). V lost 7 bases, J lost 2 bases, and 5 bases lay in between. The CDR3 DNA sequence: TGTGCCAGCACTGTAAACACTGAAGCTTTCTTT. Its translation: CASTVNTEAFF.

The rearrangement uses TRBV10-2 and TRBJ2-1; 7 nucleotides line up with TRBD2. The V gene's germline CDR1 is WSHSY and CDR2 SAAADI. The CDR3 is 14 amino acids. Losses at the gene ends were 4 bases for V and 4 bases for J; bases not matched to a gene: 4. The CDR3 spells CASSGRREYNEQFF. The CDR3, as DNA: TGCGCCAGCAGTGGTAGGCGGGAGTACAATGAGCAGTTCTTC.

The chain employs TRBV30 and TRBJ2-5, with 8 bases matching TRBD1. The junction had 11 bases not matched to a gene; V was cut back by 7 bases and J by 4 bases. The CDR3 sequence is 14 residues long. Germline CDR1 is GTSNPN and CDR2 is SVGIG (reference sequence). The CDR3 nucleotides read TGTGCCTACAAACAGGGGGTAAATTCAGAGACCCAGTACTTC. Translation: CAYKQGVNSETQYF.

The genes are TRBV29-1 and TRBJ1-1; possibly TRBD1 for D (5 bases). Germline CDR1 SQVTM, CDR2 ANQGSEA. Trimming stripped 4 bases from V and 4 bases from J, with 10 bases between. This CDR3 contains 12 residues. Written as DNA, the CDR3 is TGCAGCGTTGTTTTCGGGGGCACTGAAGCTTTCTTT. Protein: CSVVFGGTEAFF.

The J gene is TRBJ2-1, the V gene TRBV28; 9 positions match TRBD2. CDR1 and CDR2 (germline): MDHEN, SYDVKM. The CDR3 has 16 amino acids. The ends lost 3 bases at V and 5 bases at J; junction bases unmatched: 8. The CDR3 DNA follows: TGTGCCAGCAGTTTCTCAAATCTAGCGGGAAACAATGAGCAGTTCTTC. This gives the protein CASSFSNLAGNNEQFF.

The chain has TRBV7-2 and TRBJ1-5; D remains unclear. Trimming removed 2 bases from V and 7 bases from J, with 15 bases in between. The CDR3 contains 15 residues. Germline lookup yields CDR1 SGHTA and CDR2 FQGNSA. For the CDR3, the DNA is TGTGCCAGCAGCTTATATCCCCTAAGTAGCCAGCCCCAGCATTTT. Residues: CASSLYPLSSQPQHF.

The chain recombines TRBV25-1 with TRBJ2-5, with TRBD2 matching 8 bases. Germline CDR1 reads MGHDK; CDR2 reads SYGVNS. CDR3 length: 18 amino acids. With V trimmed by 6 bases and J by 9 bases, 24 bases remained unmatched. The CDR3 loop is CASRGAGGEQSTLRAQYF. The CDR3 bases are TGTGCCAGCAGAGGTGCGGGAGGTGAACAGTCCACGCTGAGGGCCCAGTACTTC.

This chain uses TRBV9 with TRBJ2-3; 7 nucleotides align to TRBD2. The CDR3 has 12 amino acids. Looked up from germline, CDR1 is SGDLS and CDR2 is YYNGEE. V was clipped by 10 bases and J by 2 bases; unmatched bases: 4. The CDR3 here is CAGGELTDTQYF. The CDR3 region has the DNA TGTGCCGGGGGGGAGCTCACAGATACGCAGTATTTT.

The rearrangement links TRBV5-1 to TRBJ2-1, with D unclear. V was trimmed by 5 bases and J by 4 bases, leaving 13 bases between them. This CDR3 has 14 residues. CDR1 is SGHRS, CDR2 YFSETQ, per germline. CDR3 in amino acids: CASSFSQTYNEQFF. The CDR3 coding sequence is TGCGCCAGCAGTTTTTCTCAAACATACAATGAGCAGTTCTTC.